This record covers a single T cell receptor (beta chain). This specimen belongs to a study of radiotherapy plus CTLA-4 blockade in lung cancer. Assay: immunoSEQ multiplex PCR; the TCRdb copy retains only in-frame clones and omits some. The table lists more than 95,000 clones, 75% to 80% of them singletons. The source was peripheral blood, collected from a patient treated with radiotherapy plus ipilimumab. This TCR came from a human donor with non-small cell lung cancer who had a partial response to radiotherapy plus ipilimumab.

The CDR3 DNA reads TGTGCCAGCAGTGAACAGGGGTCTGGCACAGATACGCAGTATTTT. Protein product: CASSEQGSGTDTQYF. The chain recombines TRBV2 with TRBJ2-3, with D possibly being TRBD1 (6 bases). CDR3 length: 15 amino acids. V was pared by 2 bases and J by 1 base, with 10 bases between. CDR1 is SNHLY, CDR2 FYNNEI, per germline.